A selection of T cell receptor beta chains follows, all from one sample in a study of cytomegalovirus exposure and HLA in healthy donors. The table came from immunoSEQ multiplex PCR; TCRdb's copy has only in-frame clones and leaves some out. Altogether fewer than 140,000 clones are present, 82% being singletons, with the ten largest covering about 1.5%. Sequences were obtained from PBMCs. Receptor source: a man between 45 and 60 years old in good health and CMV-seronegative. Each CDR3 is given with its conserved first and last residue. Fields, in order: clone size, V gene, J gene, D gene, CDR3 DNA, CDR3 protein. A D gene is named only where the DNA matches it firmly. Clone size is given for some rows only: seen once, a few or many times, or a class if the clone is expanded.

NA,TRBV5-1,TRBJ1-1,TRBD1,TGCGCCAGCAGCTTGAATCCGGGACAGGATACGACTGAAGCTTTCTTT,CASSLNPGQDTTEAFF
once,TRBV7-9,TRBJ1-1,NA,TGTGCCAGCAGCCGCGGGAGAACTGAAGCTTTCTTT,CASSRGRTEAFF
NA,TRBV5-1,TRBJ1-1,NA,TGCGCCAGCAGCTTGGGAAGAACGGGGAGGGAGAACACTGAAGCTTTCTTT,CASSLGRTGRENTEAFF
NA,TRBV30,TRBJ1-6,NA,TGTGCCTGGAGTCCACACAGGGCGAGCTCCTATAATTCACCCCTCCACTTT,CAWSPHRASSYNSPLHF
NA,TRBV2,TRBJ2-5,TRBD2,TGTGCCGGGGGGGGGACTCGGGGGGAGACCCAGTACTTC,CAGGGTRGETQYF
NA,TRBV14,TRBJ1-5,NA,TGTGCCAGCAGCCAATCCAGGGACACCCAACCGGCTTTT,CASSQSRDTQPAF
NA,TRBV28,TRBJ2-1,NA,TGTGCCAGCAAATGGGGGGACCGCTTTGATGAGCAGTTCTTC,CASKWGDRFDEQFF
once,TRBV5-1,TRBJ1-2,TRBD1,TGCGCCAGCAGCCCTCAGGGGGCGCTTGGCTACACCTTC,CASSPQGALGYTF
few,TRBV7-9,TRBJ2-5,TRBD2,TGTGCCAGCAGTTATGGACTAGCGGGGGGGCTACAAGAGACCCAGTACTTC,CASSYGLAGGLQETQYF
once,TRBV7-2,TRBJ2-2,NA,TGTGCCAGCAGGTCTATGGGGGGGCGAGGCGGGGAGCTGTTTTTT,CASRSMGGRGGELFF
many,TRBV5-4,TRBJ2-5,NA,TGTGCCAGCAGCTTGGGTAGGGGGACCGACCAAGAGACCCAGTACTTC,CASSLGRGTDQETQYF
NA,TRBV4-1,TRBJ1-2,NA,TGCGCCAGCAGCCAAGTCGAGGAAAACCCTAACTATGGCTACACCTTC,CASSQVEENPNYGYTF
once,TRBV10-3,TRBJ1-5,NA,TGTGCCATCAGCGGGACACCTAATCAGCCCCAGCATTTT,CAISGTPNQPQHF
few,TRBV5-5,TRBJ2-6,NA,TGTGCCAGCAGGCCCTCGGGTGGGGCCAACGTCCTGACTTTC,CASRPSGGANVLTF
once,TRBV19,TRBJ1-3,TRBD1,TGTGCCAGTATGAGACAGGGTTCTGGAAACACCATATATTTT,CASMRQGSGNTIYF
NA,TRBV5-4,TRBJ2-2,TRBD1,TGTGCCAGCAGCATAACAGGGGAAACCGGGGAGCTGTTTTTT,CASSITGETGELFF
once,TRBV27,TRBJ1-1,NA,TGTGCCAGCAGTGTCCGGACGGGGACTGGCACTGAAGCTTTCTTT,CASSVRTGTGTEAFF
NA,TRBV30,TRBJ1-2,TRBD1,TGTGCCTGTTCCTCCGGGACAGGGTATGGCTACACCTTC,CACSSGTGYGYTF
NA,TRBV10-3,TRBJ2-3,NA,TGTGCCATCAGAAACTTCGGTTCCACAGATACGCAGTATTTT,CAIRNFGSTDTQYF
few,TRBV27,TRBJ1-3,NA,TGTGCCAGCAGTCAGGGAGGAGGAAACACCATATATTTT,CASSQGGGNTIYF
NA,TRBV25-1,TRBJ2-1,NA,TGTGCCAGCAGTGAATTCGAGGGGGGGCGCAATGAGCAGTTCTTC,CASSEFEGGRNEQFF
NA,TRBV19,TRBJ2-5,NA,TGTGCCAGTAGTAGCGGAGAGACCCAGTACTTC,CASSSGETQYF
NA,TRBV5-4,TRBJ2-6,NA,TGTGCCAGCAACCCACAGGTGGTGGCTGGGGCCAACGTCCTGACTTTC,CASNPQVVAGANVLTF
NA,TRBV5-1,TRBJ2-1,TRBD1,TGCGCCAGCAGCCCCCGACAGGGGGACACTGAGCAGTTCTTC,CASSPRQGDTEQFF
NA,TRBV5-1,TRBJ1-2,NA,TGCGCCAGCAGCTTGCAGGAGGGGCTGAACTATGGCTACACCTTC,CASSLQEGLNYGYTF
NA,TRBV6-1,TRBJ1-4,NA,TGTGCCAGCAATTCTCGGGACATCAATGAAAAACTGTTTTTT,CASNSRDINEKLFF
NA,TRBV7-9,TRBJ2-3,NA,TGTGCCAGCAGCTTATGGCGGTCCCACGGGGCAGATACGCAGTATTTT,CASSLWRSHGADTQYF
NA,TRBV30,TRBJ2-3,TRBD2,TGTGCCTGCCGGGGGCGGGGGGGTGGGACAGATACGCAGTATTTT,CACRGRGGGTDTQYF
NA,TRBV6-1,TRBJ2-5,NA,TGTGCCAGCAGGAACCGGGACAACCAAGAGACCCAGTACTTC,CASRNRDNQETQYF
NA,TRBV19,TRBJ1-5,NA,TGTGCCAGTAGTATAGACGGGGTCCTAAATCAGCCCCAGCATTTT,CASSIDGVLNQPQHF
NA,TRBV15,TRBJ2-7,NA,TGTGCCACCAGGGACTCGGGGACCTACGAGCAGTACTTC,CATRDSGTYEQYF
NA,TRBV6-1,TRBJ1-2,TRBD1,TGTGCCAGCAGTGAAGCGGACAGGGTGAATTCTGGCTACACCTTC,CASSEADRVNSGYTF
NA,TRBV19,TRBJ1-2,NA,TGTGCCAGTAGTATAGACAGAAGCTATGGCTACACCTTC,CASSIDRSYGYTF
NA,TRBV2,TRBJ2-2,NA,TGTGCCAGCAGTGAATTCAGGATCGACATCACCGGGGAGCTGTTTTTT,CASSEFRIDITGELFF
NA,TRBV6-5,TRBJ1-3,NA,TGTGCCAGCAGTTACTCTGTGACAGACTCTGGAAACACCATATATTTT,CASSYSVTDSGNTIYF
NA,TRBV28,TRBJ1-3,NA,TGTGCCAGCAGACTCCAGGGGTCTGGAAACACCATATATTTT,CASRLQGSGNTIYF
NA,TRBV16,TRBJ1-3,NA,TGTGCCAGCAGCCAATCTCCTAGTGACTACTCTGGAAACACCATATATTTT,CASSQSPSDYSGNTIYF
NA,TRBV7-9,TRBJ1-5,TRBD1,TGTGCCAGCAGTGGACAGGGAAATCAGCCCCAGCATTTT,CASSGQGNQPQHF
NA,TRBV5-6,TRBJ2-4,NA,TGTGCCAGCAGCCGGAGAGGGTCTTTCAAAAACATTCAGTACTTC,CASSRRGSFKNIQYF
NA,TRBV6-6,TRBJ2-4,TRBD1,TGTGCCAGCAGTTTCGGACAGGGCACGGCAAACATTCAGTACTTC,CASSFGQGTANIQYF
NA,TRBV6-5,TRBJ1-5,TRBD1,TGTGCCAGCAGCCGTGCACAGGGGGCACAGCCCCAGCATTTT,CASSRAQGAQPQHF
NA,TRBV7-9,TRBJ1-3,TRBD1,TGTGCCAGCAACCCAACAGGGGCTGGAAACACCATATATTTT,CASNPTGAGNTIYF